This T cell receptor (beta chain) came from a study of blood T cell repertoires in COVID-19. V shed 4 bases and J shed 7 bases, with 26 bases lying between them. Germline V gene sequence: CDR1 SGHRS, CDR2 YFSETQ. The length of the CDR3 is 17 residues. As processed by the authors: Researchers report that nucleated cell counts were estimated from reference gene primer amplification. Using immunoSEQ multiplex PCR, the repertoire was profiled, and TCRdb retains in-frame clones only, with some absent. V, J and clone size derive from that table, while D and trimming were established from the DNA sequence. The sample lists some 250,000 clones, approximately 83% occurring once.

This sequence joins TRBV5-1 and TRBJ2-5, with a weak D call TRBD2 (7 bases). The sample was peripheral blood. This receptor was identified in a woman under 40 who had recovered from COVID-19. The CDR3 bases are TGCGCCAGCAGCGGGGACACCCGGGGGGTCCCGCGGGGGACCCAGTACTTC. Its protein product is CASSGDTRGVPRGTQYF.